The 6 T cell receptor beta chains listed next were all sequenced from one sample in a study of long-term antiretroviral therapy in people with HIV. Runs used v3.0 of the immunoSEQ assay and were done at survey level. Method: immunoSEQ multiplex PCR; TCRdb's copy keeps in-frame clones and lacks some. This sample has under 45,000 clones, with about 95% found just once. The sample here was unsorted PBMCs, taken roughly 9.5 years after starting antiretroviral therapy. These receptors were collected from a man under 40 with HIV.

CDR3 sequence reads: CASSIPSSNRKETQYF. CDR3 coding DNA: TGCGCCAGCAGCATACCTTCGAGTAACCGGAAAGAGACCCAGTACTTC. The chain is built from TRBV10-1 and TRBJ2-5; the D is unclear. The CDR3 covers 16 residues. Trimming pared 6 bases from V and 3 bases from J, leaving 20 bases between. Germline assignment: CDR1 WNHNN and CDR2 SYGVQD (reference sequence).

The V and J genes are TRBV9 and TRBJ2-5; tentatively, D is TRBD2 (5 bases). Looked up from germline, CDR1 is SGDLS and CDR2 is YYNGEE. V lost 4 bases and J 5 bases, leaving 12 bases between the germline ends. The CDR3 spans 13 residues. Here the CDR3 DNA reads TGTGCCAGCAGCCTTAATGAGGGCGAGACCCAGTACTTC. It codes for CASSLNEGETQYF.

This sequence joins TRBV30 and TRBJ1-3, with D uncertain. This CDR3 is built from 13 residues. In germline, CDR1 is GTSNPN, CDR2 SVGIG (reference sequence). V lost 5 bases and J lost 2, with 10 bases in between. The CDR3 sequence: CAWDTVPGNTIYF. The CDR3 nucleotides read TGTGCCTGGGACACGGTCCCTGGAAACACCATATATTTT.

The rearrangement uses TRBV19 and TRBJ2-3; D is ambiguous. CDR1 is LNHDA and CDR2 is SQIVND in the germline V gene (reference sequence). Deletions cut 7 bases from V and 9 bases from J, with 32 bases between. The CDR3 is 18 amino acids. The CDR3 DNA follows: TGTGCCAGTACCATATCAGTCGATGACGGAGCCCACAGACGGACGCAGTATTTT. Encoded protein: CASTISVDDGAHRRTQYF.

This sequence joins TRBV5-1 and TRBJ2-5, with D perhaps matching TRBD1 (6 bases). Trimming pared 5 bases from V and 4 bases from J, leaving 15 bases between. Per the germline V gene, CDR1 is SGHRS and CDR2 is YFSETQ. CDR3 length: 14 residues. The DNA for the CDR3 is TGCGCCAGCAGACCGTTACTAGGGGGAGAGACCCAGTACTTC. It is translated as CASRPLLGGETQYF.

This chain links TRBV9 with TRBJ1-6, with TRBD1 as a possible D gene (5 bases). The CDR3 is 14 amino acids. Germline V gene data show CDR1 as SGDLS and CDR2 as YYNGEE. Trimming removed 3 bases from V and 8 bases from J, with 12 bases in between. The CDR3: CASSESGYDSPLHF. The CDR3 coding sequence is TGTGCCAGCAGCGAATCAGGGTATGATTCACCCCTCCACTTT.